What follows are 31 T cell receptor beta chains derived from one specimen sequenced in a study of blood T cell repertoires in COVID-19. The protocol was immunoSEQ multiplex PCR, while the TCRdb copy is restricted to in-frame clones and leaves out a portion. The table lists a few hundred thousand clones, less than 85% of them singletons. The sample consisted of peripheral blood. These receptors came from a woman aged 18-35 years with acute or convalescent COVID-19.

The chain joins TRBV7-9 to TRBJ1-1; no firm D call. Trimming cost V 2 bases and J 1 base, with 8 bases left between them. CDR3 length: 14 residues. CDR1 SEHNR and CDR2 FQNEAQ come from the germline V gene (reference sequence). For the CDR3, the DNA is TGTGCCAGCAGCTTAATGGCAGAGAACACTGAAGCTTTCTTT. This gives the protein CASSLMAENTEAFF.

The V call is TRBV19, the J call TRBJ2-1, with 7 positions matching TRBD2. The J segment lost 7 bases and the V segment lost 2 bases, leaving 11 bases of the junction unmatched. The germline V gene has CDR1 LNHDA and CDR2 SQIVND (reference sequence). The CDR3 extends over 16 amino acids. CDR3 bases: TGTGCCAGTAGTATATCAATGTGGGAGGGCCCGAATGAGCAGTTCTTC. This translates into CASSISMWEGPNEQFF.

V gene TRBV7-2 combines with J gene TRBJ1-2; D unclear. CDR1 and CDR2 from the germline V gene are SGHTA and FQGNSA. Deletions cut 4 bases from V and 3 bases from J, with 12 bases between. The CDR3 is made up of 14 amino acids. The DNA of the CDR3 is TGTGCCAGCAGCTCCCGTGTGGGCGACTATGGCTACACCTTC. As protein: CASSSRVGDYGYTF.

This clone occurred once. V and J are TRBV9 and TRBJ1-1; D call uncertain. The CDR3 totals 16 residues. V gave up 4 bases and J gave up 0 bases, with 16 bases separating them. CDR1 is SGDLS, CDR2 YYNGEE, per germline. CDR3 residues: CASSPPGAKLNTEAFF. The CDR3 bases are TGTGCCAGCAGCCCTCCGGGAGCAAAGTTGAACACTGAAGCTTTCTTT.

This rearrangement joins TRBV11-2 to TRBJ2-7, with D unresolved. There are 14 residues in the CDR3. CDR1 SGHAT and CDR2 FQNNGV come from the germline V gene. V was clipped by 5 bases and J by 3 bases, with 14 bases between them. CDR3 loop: CASSPRLENYEQYF. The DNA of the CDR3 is TGTGCCAGCAGCCCACGACTCGAAAACTACGAGCAGTACTTC. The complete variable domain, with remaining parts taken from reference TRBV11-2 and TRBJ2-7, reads EAGVAQSPRYKIIEKRQSVAFWCNPISGHATLYWYQQILGQGPKLLIQFQNNGVVDDSQLPKDRFSAERLKGVDSTLKIQPAKLEDSAVYLCASSPRLENYEQYFGPGTRLTVT.

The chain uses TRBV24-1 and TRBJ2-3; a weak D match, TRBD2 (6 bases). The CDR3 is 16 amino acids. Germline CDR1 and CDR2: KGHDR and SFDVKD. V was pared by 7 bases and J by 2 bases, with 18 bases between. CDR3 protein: CATRPPPGENTDTQYF. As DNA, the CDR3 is TGTGCCACCAGACCCCCGCCGGGAGAAAACACAGATACGCAGTATTTT.

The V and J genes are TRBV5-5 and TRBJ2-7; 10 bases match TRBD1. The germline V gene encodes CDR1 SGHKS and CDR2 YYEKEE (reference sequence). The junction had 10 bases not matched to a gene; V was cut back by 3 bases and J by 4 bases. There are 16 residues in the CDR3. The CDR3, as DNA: TGTGCCAGCAGCTCCGTCCCTAGGACAGGGGGGTACGAGCAGTACTTC. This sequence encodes CASSSVPRTGGYEQYF.

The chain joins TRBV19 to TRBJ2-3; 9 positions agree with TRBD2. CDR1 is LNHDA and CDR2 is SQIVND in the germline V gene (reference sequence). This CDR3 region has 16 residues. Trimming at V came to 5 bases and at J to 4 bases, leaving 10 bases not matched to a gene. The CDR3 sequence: CASSSRGSGSADTQYF. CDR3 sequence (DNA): TGTGCCAGTAGTTCCCGGGGTAGCGGGAGTGCAGATACGCAGTATTTT.

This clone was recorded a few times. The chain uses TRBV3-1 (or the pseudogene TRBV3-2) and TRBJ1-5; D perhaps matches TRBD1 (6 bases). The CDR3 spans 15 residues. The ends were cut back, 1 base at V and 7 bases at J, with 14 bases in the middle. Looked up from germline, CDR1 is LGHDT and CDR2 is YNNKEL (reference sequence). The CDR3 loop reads CASSQGGGPVQPQHF. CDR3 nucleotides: TGTGCCAGCAGCCAAGGGGGGGGGCCCGTCCAGCCCCAGCATTTT.

The CDR3 DNA sequence: TGTGCCAGCAGTTACCTCTCATCCGGGATTGGCCCCCCACAAGAGACCCAGTACTTC. Translation gives CASSYLSSGIGPPQETQYF. The chain recombines TRBV6-2 or TRBV6-3 with TRBJ2-5; D possibly corresponds to TRBD2 (5 bases). In germline, CDR1 is MNHEY, CDR2 SVGEGT. This CDR3 is built from 19 residues. V was cut by 2 bases and J by 2 bases, with 24 bases left in between.

The chain's CDR3 is CASSPEIVNTEAFF. As DNA, the CDR3 is TGTGCCAGCAGCCCGGAGATTGTGAACACTGAAGCTTTCTTT. This sequence joins TRBV9 and TRBJ1-1; no firm D call. The CDR3 covers 14 residues. Germline CDR1 and CDR2: SGDLS and YYNGEE. Trimming removed 4 bases from V and 0 bases from J, with 10 bases in between.

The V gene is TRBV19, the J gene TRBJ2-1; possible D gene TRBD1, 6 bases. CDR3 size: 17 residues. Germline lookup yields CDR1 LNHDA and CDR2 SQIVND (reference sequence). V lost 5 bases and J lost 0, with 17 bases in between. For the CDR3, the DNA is TGTGCCAGTAGTTCTCTAAGGGACACCCTCTCCTACAATGAGCAGTTCTTC. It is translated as CASSSLRDTLSYNEQFF.

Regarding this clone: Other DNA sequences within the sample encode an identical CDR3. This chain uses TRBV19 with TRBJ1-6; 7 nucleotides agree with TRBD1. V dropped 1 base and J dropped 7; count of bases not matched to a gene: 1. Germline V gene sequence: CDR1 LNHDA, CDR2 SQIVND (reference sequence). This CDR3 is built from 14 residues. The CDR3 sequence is CASSIGQGNSPLHF. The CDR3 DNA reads TGTGCCAGTAGTATAGGACAGGGCAATTCACCCCTCCACTTT.

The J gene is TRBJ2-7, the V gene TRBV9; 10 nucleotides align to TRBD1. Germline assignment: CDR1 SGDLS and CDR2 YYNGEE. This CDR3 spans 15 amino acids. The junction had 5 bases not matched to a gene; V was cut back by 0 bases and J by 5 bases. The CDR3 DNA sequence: TGTGCCAGCAGCGTAGCCTCGGGACAGGGGAACGAGCAGTACTTC. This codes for CASSVASGQGNEQYF.

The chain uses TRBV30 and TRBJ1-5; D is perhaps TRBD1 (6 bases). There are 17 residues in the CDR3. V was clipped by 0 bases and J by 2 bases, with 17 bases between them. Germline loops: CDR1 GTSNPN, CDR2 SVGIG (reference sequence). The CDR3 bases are TGTGCCTGGAGTGTAAAACAGGGTAATATTGGCAATCAGCCCCAGCATTTT. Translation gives CAWSVKQGNIGNQPQHF.

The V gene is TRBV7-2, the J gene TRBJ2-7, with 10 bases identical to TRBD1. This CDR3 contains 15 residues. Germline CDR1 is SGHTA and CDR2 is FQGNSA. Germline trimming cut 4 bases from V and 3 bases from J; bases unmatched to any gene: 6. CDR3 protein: CASSYGGDRGYEQYF. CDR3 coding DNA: TGTGCCAGCAGCTACGGGGGGGACAGGGGCTACGAGCAGTACTTC.

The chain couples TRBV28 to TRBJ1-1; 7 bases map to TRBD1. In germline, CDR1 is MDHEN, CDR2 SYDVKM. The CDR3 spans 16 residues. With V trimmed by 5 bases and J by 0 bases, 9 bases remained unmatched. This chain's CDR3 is CASSQTSGQMNTEAFF. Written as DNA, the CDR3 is TGTGCCAGCAGTCAAACCTCGGGACAGATGAACACTGAAGCTTTCTTT. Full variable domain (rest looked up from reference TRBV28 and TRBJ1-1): DVKVTQSSRYLVKRTGEKVFLECVQDMDHENMFWYRQDPGLGLRLIYFSYDVKMKEKGDIPEGYSVSREKKERFSLILESASTNQTSMYLCASSQTSGQMNTEAFFGQGTRLTVV.

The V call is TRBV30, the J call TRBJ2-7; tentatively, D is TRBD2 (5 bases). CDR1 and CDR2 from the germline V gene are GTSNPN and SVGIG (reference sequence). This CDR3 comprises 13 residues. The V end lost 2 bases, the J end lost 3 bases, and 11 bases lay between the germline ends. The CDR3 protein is CAWSSPRGYEQYF. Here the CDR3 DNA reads TGTGCCTGGAGTTCTCCCCGGGGCTACGAGCAGTACTTC.

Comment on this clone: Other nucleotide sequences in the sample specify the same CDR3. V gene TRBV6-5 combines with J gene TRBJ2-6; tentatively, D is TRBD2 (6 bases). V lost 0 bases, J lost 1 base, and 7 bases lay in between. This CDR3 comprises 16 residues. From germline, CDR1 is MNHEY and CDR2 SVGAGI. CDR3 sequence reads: CASSYSGGSGANVLTF. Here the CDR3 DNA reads TGTGCCAGCAGTTACTCGGGGGGATCTGGGGCCAACGTCCTGACTTTC.

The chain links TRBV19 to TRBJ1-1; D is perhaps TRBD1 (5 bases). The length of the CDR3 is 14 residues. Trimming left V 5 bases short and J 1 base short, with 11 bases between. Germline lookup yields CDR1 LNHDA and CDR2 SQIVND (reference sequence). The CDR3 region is CASSSKTANTEAFF. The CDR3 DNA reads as TGTGCCAGTAGTTCCAAGACAGCGAACACTGAAGCTTTCTTT.

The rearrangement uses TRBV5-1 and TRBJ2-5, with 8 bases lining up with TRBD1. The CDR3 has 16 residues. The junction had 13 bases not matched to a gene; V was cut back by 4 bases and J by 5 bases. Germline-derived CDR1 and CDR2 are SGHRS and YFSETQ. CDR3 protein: CASSRRGTGSLETQYF. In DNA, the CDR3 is TGCGCCAGCAGCCGACGGGGGACAGGCTCGTTGGAGACCCAGTACTTC. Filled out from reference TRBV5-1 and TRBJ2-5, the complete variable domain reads KAGVTQTPRYLIKTRGQQVTLSCSPISGHRSVSWYQQTPGQGLQFLFEYFSETQRNKGNFPGRFSGRQFSNSRSEMNVSTLELGDSALYLCASSRRGTGSLETQYFGPGTRLLVL.

The CDR3 protein is CASSIAGESTDTQYF. CDR3 in DNA: TGTGCCAGCTCAATAGCGGGAGAGAGCACAGATACGCAGTATTTT. The genes are TRBV9 and TRBJ2-3; 9 bases agree with TRBD2. The ends lost 7 bases at V and 0 bases at J; junction bases unmatched: 6. The length of the CDR3 is 15 residues. The V gene's germline CDR1 is SGDLS and CDR2 YYNGEE.

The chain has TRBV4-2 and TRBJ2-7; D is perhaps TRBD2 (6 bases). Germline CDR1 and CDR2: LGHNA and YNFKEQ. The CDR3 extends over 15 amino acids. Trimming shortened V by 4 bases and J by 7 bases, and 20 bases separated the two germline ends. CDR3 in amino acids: CASSLSGSVEGEQYF. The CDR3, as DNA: TGTGCCAGCAGCCTATCCGGGTCGGTGGAGGGTGAGCAGTACTTC.

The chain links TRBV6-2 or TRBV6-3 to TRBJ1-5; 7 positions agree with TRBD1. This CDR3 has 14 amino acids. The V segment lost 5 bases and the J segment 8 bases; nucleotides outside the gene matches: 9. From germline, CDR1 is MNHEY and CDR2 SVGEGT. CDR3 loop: CASSRTGGPEPQHF. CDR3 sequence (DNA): TGTGCCAGCAGTAGGACAGGCGGCCCGGAGCCCCAGCATTTT.

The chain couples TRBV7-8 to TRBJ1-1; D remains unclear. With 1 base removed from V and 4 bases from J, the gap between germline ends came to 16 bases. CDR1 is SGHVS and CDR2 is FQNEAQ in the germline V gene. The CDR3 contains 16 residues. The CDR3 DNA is TGTGCCAGCAGCTTAGGGTACGAACTGGAGGGCACTGAAGCTTTCTTT. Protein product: CASSLGYELEGTEAFF.

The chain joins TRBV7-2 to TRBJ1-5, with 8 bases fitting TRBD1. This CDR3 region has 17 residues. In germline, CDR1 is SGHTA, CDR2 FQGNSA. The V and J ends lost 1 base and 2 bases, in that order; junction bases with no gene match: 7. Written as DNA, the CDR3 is TGTGCCAGCAGCTTAGGTGGACAGGGTATGGGCAATCAGCCCCAGCATTTT. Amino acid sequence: CASSLGGQGMGNQPQHF.

The CDR3 protein is CASSTGGSADTQYF. CDR3 sequence (DNA): TGTGCCAGCTCTACGGGGGGGAGTGCAGATACGCAGTATTTT. The V and J genes are TRBV18 and TRBJ2-3; 8 nucleotides align to TRBD2. The junction had 6 bases not matched to a gene; V was cut back by 6 bases and J by 4 bases. Germline V CDR1 and CDR2: KGHSH, LQKENI. The CDR3 sequence is 14 residues long.

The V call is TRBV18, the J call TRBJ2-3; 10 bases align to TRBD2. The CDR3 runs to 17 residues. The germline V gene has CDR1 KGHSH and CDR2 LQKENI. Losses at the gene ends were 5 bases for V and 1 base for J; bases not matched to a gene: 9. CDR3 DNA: TGTGCCAGCTCATCTAAAAGAACTAGCGGGGGCACAGATACGCAGTATTTT. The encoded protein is CASSSKRTSGGTDTQYF.

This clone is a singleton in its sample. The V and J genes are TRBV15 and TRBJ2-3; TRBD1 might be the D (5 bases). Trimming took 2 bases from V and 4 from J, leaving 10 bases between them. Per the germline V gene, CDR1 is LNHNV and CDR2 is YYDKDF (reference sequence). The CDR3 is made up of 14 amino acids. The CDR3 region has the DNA TGTGCCACCAGCAGAAGGGGTCTCGCAGATACGCAGTATTTT. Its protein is CATSRRGLADTQYF.

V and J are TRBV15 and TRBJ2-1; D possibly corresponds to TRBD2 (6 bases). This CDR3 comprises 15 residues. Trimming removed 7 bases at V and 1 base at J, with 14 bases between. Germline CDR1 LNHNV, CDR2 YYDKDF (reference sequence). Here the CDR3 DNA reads TGTGCCACCAAGTCTAGCGCCCAATCCTACAATGAGCAGTTCTTC. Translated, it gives CATKSSAQSYNEQFF. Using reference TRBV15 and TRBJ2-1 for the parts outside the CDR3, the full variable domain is DAMVIQNPRYQVTQFGKPVTLSCSQTLNHNVMYWYQQKSSQAPKLLFHYYDKDFNNEADTPDNFQSRRPNTSFCFLDIRSPGLGDTAMYLCATKSSAQSYNEQFFGPGTRLTVL.

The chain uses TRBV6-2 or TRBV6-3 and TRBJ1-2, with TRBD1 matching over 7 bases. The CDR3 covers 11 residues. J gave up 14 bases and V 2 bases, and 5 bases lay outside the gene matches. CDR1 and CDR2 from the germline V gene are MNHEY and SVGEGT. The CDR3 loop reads CASSYRDSRTF. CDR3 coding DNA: TGTGCCAGCAGTTACCGGGACAGCCGGACCTTC.